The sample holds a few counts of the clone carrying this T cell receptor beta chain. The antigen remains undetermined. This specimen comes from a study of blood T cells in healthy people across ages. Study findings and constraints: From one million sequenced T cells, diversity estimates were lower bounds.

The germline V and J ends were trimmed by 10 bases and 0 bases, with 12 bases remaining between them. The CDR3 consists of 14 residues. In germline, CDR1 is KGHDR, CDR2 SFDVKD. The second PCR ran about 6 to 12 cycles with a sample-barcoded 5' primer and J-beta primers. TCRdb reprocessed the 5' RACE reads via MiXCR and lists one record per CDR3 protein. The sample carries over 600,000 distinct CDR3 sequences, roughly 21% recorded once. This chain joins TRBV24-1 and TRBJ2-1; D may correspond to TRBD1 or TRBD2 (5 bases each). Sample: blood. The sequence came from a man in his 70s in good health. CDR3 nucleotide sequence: TGTGCCACGAGGGACGCTAACTCCTACAATGAGCAGTTCTTC. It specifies CATRDANSYNEQFF.